These 6 T cell receptor beta chains originate from one sample sequenced in a study of blood T cells in healthy people across ages. Together with a sample-barcoded 5' primer, a J-beta primer mix was included in a second PCR lasting about 7 to 11 cycles. TCRdb re-called the 5' RACE reads with MiXCR, one entry per CDR3 protein. The repertoire holds around 1.5 million distinct CDR3 sequences, with 42% as singletons. The specimen sequenced was blood. The receptor source for this set is a woman younger than 30 in good health.

This clonotype appeared a few times. J is TRBJ1-2 and V is TRBV10-3; 7 bases align to TRBD1. The germline CDR1 and CDR2 sequences are ENHRY and SYGVKD. The CDR3 sequence is 13 residues long. Trimming removed 7 bases from V and 2 bases from J; junction bases left unmatched: 4. In DNA, the CDR3 is TGTGCCATCAAGGTACAGGGGAACTATGGCTACACCTTC. This sequence encodes CAIKVQGNYGYTF.

This sequence joins TRBV27 and TRBJ1-2, with D unclear. The V end was cut by 3 bases, the J end by 3 bases, with 2 bases between. Germline V lookup: CDR1 MNHEY, CDR2 SMNVEV (reference sequence). The length of the CDR3 is 11 residues. CDR3 sequence reads: CASSFHYGYTF. The CDR3 DNA reads as TGTGCCAGCAGTTTCCACTATGGCTACACCTTC.

V usage is TRBV7-2 and J usage is TRBJ1-5, with D hard to call. CDR1 and CDR2 from the germline V gene are SGHTA and FQGNSA. The CDR3 extends over 13 amino acids. V was trimmed by 4 bases and J by 5 bases, leaving 9 bases between them. CDR3 loop: CASSSRLDQPQHF. CDR3 in DNA: TGTGCCAGCAGCTCGAGGTTGGATCAGCCCCAGCATTTT.

To note about this clonotype: The germline gene is not matched at one end of the junction; a read error may be the cause. The chain employs TRBV7-2 and TRBJ1-6, with TRBD1 identical over 7 bases. The CDR3 has 15 residues. Germline V gene data show CDR1 as SGHTA and CDR2 as FQGNSA. DNA for the CDR3: TGTGCCAGCAGCTGGGGACAGCACTTTAATTCATCCCTCCACTTT. Amino acids: CASSWGQHFNSSLHF.

The rearrangement uses TRBV4-1 and TRBJ2-1; 7 bases agree with TRBD1. V dropped 1 base and J dropped 8; count of bases not matched to a gene: 11. CDR1 is MGHRA, CDR2 YSYEKL, per germline. The CDR3 has 16 amino acids. CDR3: CASSQGDSLGRDEQFF. In DNA, the CDR3 is TGCGCCAGCAGCCAAGGGGACAGTTTAGGTCGTGATGAGCAGTTCTTC.

A remark on this clonotype: At one end, the junction sequence differs from germline, possibly due to a read error. The V gene is TRBV28, the J gene TRBJ1-5, with 7 bases aligning to TRBD1. Germline CDR1 and CDR2: MDHEN and SYDVKM. The CDR3 consists of 15 residues. The CDR3 loop is CVSSNRQGREQPQHF. Written as DNA, the CDR3 is TGTGTCAGCAGCAACCGACAGGGACGGGAACAGCCCCAGCATTTT.